The source of this T cell receptor beta chain is a study of T cell changes during pregnancy in multiple sclerosis. Per germline, CDR1 MNHEY and CDR2 SMNVEV (reference sequence). The CDR3 is 15 amino acids. Trimming took 5 bases from V and 6 from J; bases not matched to a gene: 7. Profiled with immunoSEQ multiplex PCR; TCRdb holds only in-frame clones, not every one. The data hold just under 65,000 clones, with 95% to 97% observed a single time. The specimen was CD8+ T cells from peripheral blood mononuclear cells, collected after pregnancy. The receptor comes from a female donor with multiple sclerosis, enrolled in a pregnancy study. The chain combines TRBV27 with TRBJ2-1, with 10 bases fitting TRBD2. CDR3 sequence reads: CASSLLAGDLNEQFF. For the CDR3, the DNA is TGTGCCAGCAGTCTTCTAGCGGGAGACCTCAATGAGCAGTTCTTC.